A single sample is the source of the 3 T cell receptor beta chains below, sequenced in a study of cytomegalovirus exposure and HLA in healthy donors. This PCR relied on a set of 60 Vbeta primers and 13 Jbeta primers. TCRdb's copy holds only in-frame clones and misses some; the assay was immunoSEQ multiplex PCR. The sample has around 110,000 clones, 70% to 80% seen once. The material sequenced was PBMCs. The receptor set was obtained from a man aged 18 to 30 in good health and CMV-seronegative.

This clone was picked up many times. The V call is TRBV4-2, the J call TRBJ1-6; 8 bases fit TRBD1. Losses at the gene ends were 0 bases for V and 13 bases for J; bases not matched to a gene: 11. Germline assignment: CDR1 LGHNA and CDR2 YNFKEQ. The CDR3 sequence is 16 residues long. The CDR3 reads CASSQELGQGVSPLHF. CDR3 in DNA: TGTGCCAGCAGCCAAGAGTTAGGACAGGGCGTGTCGCCCCTCCACTTT.

The chain is built from TRBV7-6 and TRBJ1-2; D not resolved. The CDR3 sequence is 13 residues long. V gave up 1 base and J gave up 6 bases, with 9 bases separating them. The germline CDR1 and CDR2 sequences are SGHVS and FNYEAQ. CDR3 residues: CASSLGNEDGYTF. As DNA, the CDR3 is TGTGCCAGCAGCTTAGGTAATGAGGATGGCTACACCTTC. Together with reference TRBV7-6 and TRBJ1-2, the CDR3 gives the full variable domain: GAGVSQSPRYKVTKRGQDVALRCDPISGHVSLYWYRQALGQGPEFLTYFNYEAQQDKSGLPNDRFSAERPEGSISTLTIQRTEQRDSAMYRCASSLGNEDGYTFGSGTRLTVV.

The rearrangement joins TRBV4-2 to TRBJ2-6, with D perhaps TRBD2 (7 bases). Germline V gene sequence: CDR1 LGHNA, CDR2 YNFKEQ. The CDR3 is made up of 16 amino acids. V lost 1 base to trimming and J lost 3 bases, with 10 bases between them. This CDR3 reads CASSQGGGGGANVLTF. DNA of the CDR3: TGTGCCAGCAGCCAAGGGGGAGGGGGTGGGGCCAACGTCCTGACTTTC.